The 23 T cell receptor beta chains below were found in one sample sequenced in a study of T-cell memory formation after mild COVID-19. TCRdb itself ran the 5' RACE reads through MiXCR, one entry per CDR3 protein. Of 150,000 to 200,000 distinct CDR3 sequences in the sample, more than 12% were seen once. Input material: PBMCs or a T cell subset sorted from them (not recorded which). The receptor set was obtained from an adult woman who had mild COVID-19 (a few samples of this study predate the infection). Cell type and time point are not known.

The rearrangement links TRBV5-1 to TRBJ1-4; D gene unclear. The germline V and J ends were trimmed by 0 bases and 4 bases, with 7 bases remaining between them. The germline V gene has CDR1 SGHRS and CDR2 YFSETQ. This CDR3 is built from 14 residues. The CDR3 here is CASSLERDNEKLFF. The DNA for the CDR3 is TGCGCCAGCAGCTTGGAGAGAGATAATGAAAAACTGTTTTTT.

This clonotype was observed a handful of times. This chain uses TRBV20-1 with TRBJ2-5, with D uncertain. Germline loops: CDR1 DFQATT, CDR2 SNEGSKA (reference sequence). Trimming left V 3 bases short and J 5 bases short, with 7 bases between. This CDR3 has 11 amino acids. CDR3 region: CSASFGETQYF. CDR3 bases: TGCAGTGCTAGTTTTGGGGAGACCCAGTACTTC.

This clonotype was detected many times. DNA of the CDR3: TGTGCCAGCAGTGGGAGGAGGAGATGGGGCGAAAAACTGTTTTTT. It is translated as CASSGRRRWGEKLFF. The chain couples TRBV12-3 or TRBV12-4 to TRBJ1-4, with D perhaps matching TRBD1 (5 bases). Trimming removed 5 bases from V and 8 bases from J, with 18 bases in between. The CDR3 is 15 residues long.

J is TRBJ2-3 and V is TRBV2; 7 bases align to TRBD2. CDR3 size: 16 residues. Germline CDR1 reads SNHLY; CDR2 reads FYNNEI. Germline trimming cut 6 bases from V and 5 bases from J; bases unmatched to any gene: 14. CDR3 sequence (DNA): TGTGCCAGCAGCTTCGGACTAGGGGAGCCGTTAGATACGCAGTATTTT. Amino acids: CASSFGLGEPLDTQYF. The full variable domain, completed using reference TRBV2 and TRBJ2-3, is EPEVTQTPSHQVTQMGQEVILRCVPISNHLYFYWYRQILGQKVEFLVSFYNNEISEKSEIFDDQFSVERPDGSNFTLKIRSTKLEDSAMYFCASSFGLGEPLDTQYFGPGTRLTVL.

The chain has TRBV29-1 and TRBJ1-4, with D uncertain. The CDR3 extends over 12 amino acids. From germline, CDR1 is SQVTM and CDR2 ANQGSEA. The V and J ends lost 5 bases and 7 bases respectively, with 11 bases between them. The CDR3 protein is CSVKEFGEKLFF. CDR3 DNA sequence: TGCAGCGTTAAGGAATTTGGTGAAAAACTGTTTTTT.

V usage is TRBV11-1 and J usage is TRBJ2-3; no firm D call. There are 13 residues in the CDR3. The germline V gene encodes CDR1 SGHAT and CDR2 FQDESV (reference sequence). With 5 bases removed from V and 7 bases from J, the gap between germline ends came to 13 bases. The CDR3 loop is CASSPRGGNTQYF. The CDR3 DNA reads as TGTGCCAGCAGCCCTAGAGGTGGAAATACGCAGTATTTT.

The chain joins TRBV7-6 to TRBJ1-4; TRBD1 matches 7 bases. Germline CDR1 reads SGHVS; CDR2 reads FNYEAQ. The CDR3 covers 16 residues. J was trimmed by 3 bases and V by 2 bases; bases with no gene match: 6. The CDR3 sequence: CASSLFVDRANEKLFF. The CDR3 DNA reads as TGTGCCAGCAGCTTATTCGTAGACAGGGCTAATGAAAAACTGTTTTTT.

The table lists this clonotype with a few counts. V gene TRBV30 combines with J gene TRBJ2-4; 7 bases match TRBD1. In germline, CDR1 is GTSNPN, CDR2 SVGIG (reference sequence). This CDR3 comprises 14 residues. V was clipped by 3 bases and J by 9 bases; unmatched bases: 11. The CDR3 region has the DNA TGTGCCTGGAGCTACCCGGGACAGACGACCATTCAGTACTTC. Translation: CAWSYPGQTTIQYF.

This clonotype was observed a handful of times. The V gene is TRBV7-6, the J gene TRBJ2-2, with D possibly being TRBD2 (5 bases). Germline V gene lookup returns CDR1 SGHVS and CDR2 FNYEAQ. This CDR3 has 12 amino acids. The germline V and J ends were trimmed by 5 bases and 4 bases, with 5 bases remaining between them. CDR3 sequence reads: CASSGSTGELFF. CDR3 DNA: TGTGCCAGCAGCGGGAGCACCGGGGAGCTGTTTTTT.

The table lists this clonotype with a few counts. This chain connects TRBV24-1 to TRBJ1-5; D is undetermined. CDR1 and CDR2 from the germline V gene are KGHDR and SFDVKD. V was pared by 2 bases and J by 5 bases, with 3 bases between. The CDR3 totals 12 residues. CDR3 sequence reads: CATSDSYQPQHF. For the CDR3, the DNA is TGTGCCACCAGTGATTCTTATCAGCCCCAGCATTTT.

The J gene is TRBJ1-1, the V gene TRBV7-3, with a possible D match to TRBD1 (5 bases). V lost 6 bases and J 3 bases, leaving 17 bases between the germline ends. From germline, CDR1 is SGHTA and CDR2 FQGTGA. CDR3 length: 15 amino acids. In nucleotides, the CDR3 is TGTGCCAGCAGAGACGCCTCAGGGTGGGACACTGAAGCTTTCTTT. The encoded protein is CASRDASGWDTEAFF.

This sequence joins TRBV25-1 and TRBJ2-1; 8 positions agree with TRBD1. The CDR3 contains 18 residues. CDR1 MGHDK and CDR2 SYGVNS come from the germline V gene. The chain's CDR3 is CACSEVSTGQELSYEQFF. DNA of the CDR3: TGTGCTTGCAGTGAGGTTTCCACGGGACAGGAGTTATCCTATGAGCAGTTCTTC.

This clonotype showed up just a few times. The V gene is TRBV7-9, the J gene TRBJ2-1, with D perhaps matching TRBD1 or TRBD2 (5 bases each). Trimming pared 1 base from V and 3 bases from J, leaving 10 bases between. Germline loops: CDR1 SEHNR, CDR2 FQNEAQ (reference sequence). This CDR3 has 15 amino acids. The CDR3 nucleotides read TGTGCCAGCAGCTTAGTCGGGGCCAACTACAATGAGCAGTTCTTC. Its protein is CASSLVGANYNEQFF. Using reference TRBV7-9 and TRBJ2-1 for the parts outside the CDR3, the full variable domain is DTGVSQNPRHKITKRGQNVTFRCDPISEHNRLYWYRQTLGQGPEFLTYFQNEAQLEKSRLLSDRFSAERPKGSFSTLEIQRTEQGDSAMYLCASSLVGANYNEQFFGPGTRLTVL.

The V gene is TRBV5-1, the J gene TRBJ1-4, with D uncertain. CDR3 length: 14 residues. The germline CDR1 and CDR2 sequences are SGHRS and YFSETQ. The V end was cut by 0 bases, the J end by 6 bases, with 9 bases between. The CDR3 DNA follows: TGCGCCAGCAGCTTGGGGCAGGTTGATGAAAAACTGTTTTTT. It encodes CASSLGQVDEKLFF.

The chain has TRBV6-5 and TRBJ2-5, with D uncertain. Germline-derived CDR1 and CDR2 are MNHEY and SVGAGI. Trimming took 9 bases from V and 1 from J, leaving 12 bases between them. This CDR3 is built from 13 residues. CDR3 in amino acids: CASGWRSQETQYF. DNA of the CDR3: TGTGCCAGTGGTTGGCGGAGCCAAGAGACCCAGTACTTC.

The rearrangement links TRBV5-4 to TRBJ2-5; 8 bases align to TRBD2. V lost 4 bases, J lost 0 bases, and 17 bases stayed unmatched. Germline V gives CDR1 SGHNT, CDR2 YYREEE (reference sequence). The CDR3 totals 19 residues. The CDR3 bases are TGTGCCAGCAGCCCCGGGTTACTCGCGGGGGGATGGTACCAAGAGACCCAGTACTTC. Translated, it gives CASSPGLLAGGWYQETQYF. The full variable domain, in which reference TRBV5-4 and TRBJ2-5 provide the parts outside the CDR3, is ETGVTQSPTHLIKTRGQQVTLRCSSQSGHNTVSWYQQALGQGPQFIFQYYREEENGRGNFPPRFSGLQFPNYSSELNVNALELDDSALYLCASSPGLLAGGWYQETQYFGPGTRLLVL.

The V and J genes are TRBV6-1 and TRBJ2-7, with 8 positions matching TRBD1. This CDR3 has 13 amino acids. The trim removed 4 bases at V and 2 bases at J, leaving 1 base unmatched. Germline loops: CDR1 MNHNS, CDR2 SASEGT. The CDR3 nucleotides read TGTGCCAGCAGTGTACAGGGGGCCTACGAGCAGTACTTC. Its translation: CASSVQGAYEQYF.

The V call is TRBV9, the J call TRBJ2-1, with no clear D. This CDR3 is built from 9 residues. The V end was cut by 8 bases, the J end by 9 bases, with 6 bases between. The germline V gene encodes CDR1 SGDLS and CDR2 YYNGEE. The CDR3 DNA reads TGTGCCAGGGACCCTGAGCAGTTCTTC. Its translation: CARDPEQFF.

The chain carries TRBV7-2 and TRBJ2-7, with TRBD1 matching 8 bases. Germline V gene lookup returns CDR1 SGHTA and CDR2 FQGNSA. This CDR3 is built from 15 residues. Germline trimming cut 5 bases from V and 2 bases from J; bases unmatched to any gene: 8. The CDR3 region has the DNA TGTGCCAGCAGCCAAACAGGGGGTCCTACCTACGAGCAGTACTTC. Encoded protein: CASSQTGGPTYEQYF.

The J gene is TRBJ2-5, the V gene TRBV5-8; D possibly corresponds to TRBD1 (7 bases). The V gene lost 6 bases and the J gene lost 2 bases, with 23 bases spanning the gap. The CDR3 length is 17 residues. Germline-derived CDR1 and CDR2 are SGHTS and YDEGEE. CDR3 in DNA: TGTGCCAGCACCACAGGGGACTCCCCAACTAAACAAGAGACCCAGTACTTC. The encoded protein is CASTTGDSPTKQETQYF.

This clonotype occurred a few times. CDR3 nucleotides: TGTGCCAGCAGCTCCACTAGCGAGGGTGAGCAGTTCTTC. Amino acid sequence: CASSSTSEGEQFF. The chain joins TRBV11-3 to TRBJ2-1, with 7 bases that match TRBD2. The CDR3 is 13 residues long. Germline V lookup: CDR1 SGHNT, CDR2 YENEEA. J was trimmed by 9 bases and V by 4 bases; bases with no gene match: 6.

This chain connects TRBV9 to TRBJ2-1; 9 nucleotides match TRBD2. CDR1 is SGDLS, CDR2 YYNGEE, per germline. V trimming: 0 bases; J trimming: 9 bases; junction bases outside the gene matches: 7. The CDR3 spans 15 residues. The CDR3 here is CASSVGAGGPFEQFF. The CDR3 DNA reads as TGTGCCAGCAGCGTAGGTGCGGGAGGGCCGTTTGAGCAGTTCTTC.

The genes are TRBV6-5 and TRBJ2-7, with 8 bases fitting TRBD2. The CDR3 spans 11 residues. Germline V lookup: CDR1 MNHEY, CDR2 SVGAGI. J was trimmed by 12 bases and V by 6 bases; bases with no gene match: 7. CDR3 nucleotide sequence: TGTGCCAGCAGCTCGGGGGGGCCGTTGTACTTC. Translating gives CASSSGGPLYF.